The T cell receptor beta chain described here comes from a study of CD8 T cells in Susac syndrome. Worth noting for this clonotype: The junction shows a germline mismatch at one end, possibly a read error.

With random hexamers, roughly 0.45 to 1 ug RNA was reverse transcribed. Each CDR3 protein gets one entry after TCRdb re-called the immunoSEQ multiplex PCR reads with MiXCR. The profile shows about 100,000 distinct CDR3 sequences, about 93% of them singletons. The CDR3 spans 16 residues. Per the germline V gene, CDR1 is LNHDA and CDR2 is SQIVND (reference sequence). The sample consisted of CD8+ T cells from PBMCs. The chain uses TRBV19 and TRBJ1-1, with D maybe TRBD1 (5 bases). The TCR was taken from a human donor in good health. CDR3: CASSISDAGLKTEAFF. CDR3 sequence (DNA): TGTGCCAGTAGTATATCGGACGCAGGGTTGAAAACTGAAGCTTTCTTT.